The source of this T cell receptor (beta chain) is a study of a mutant IDH1 vaccine in newly diagnosed glioma. At the level of the study: It was at week 35 that visit V12 occurred, and at week 47 that visit V13 did.

Time point here: week 47, end of study. Every single dose of the vaccine, 300 ug of mutant IDH1 20-mer peptide, came with topical imiquimod. Regarding this clone: Its antigen is currently unknown.

Losses at the gene ends were 6 bases for V and 8 bases for J; bases not matched to a gene: 5. The CDR3 runs 13 residues. Germline V CDR1 and CDR2: MNHEY, SVGAGI. The assay was immunoSEQ multiplex PCR, and TCRdb's table has in-frame clones only and misses some. Among over 30,000 clones, approximately 90% were seen once, and the ten largest hold 5.1%. Study findings and constraints: With respect to changes in top peripheral T cell clonotypes, pseudoprogression seemed unrelated.

Specimen: PBMCs, collected from a glioma patient whose treatment included an IDH1 peptide vaccine. V gene TRBV6-5 combines with J gene TRBJ2-1; 9 bases line up with TRBD1. This sequence was found in a woman aged 40 to 50 with glioma. The CDR3 loop is CASSLDRGYEQFF. The CDR3 DNA reads as TGTGCCAGCAGCCTGGACAGGGGATATGAGCAGTTCTTC.